Listed below are T cell receptor beta chains from one sample, sequenced in a study of liver allograft versus peripheral blood T cells. From the reads, TCRdb called clonotypes with MiXCR, one entry per CDR3 protein. This table has about 16,000 distinct CDR3 sequences, around 21% appearing once. The source is a human patient who had a liver transplant. Some T cells may be provided by the graft donor. The conserved cysteine and the conserved F or W are not part of the CDR3 here. Part of the rows lack a size; the others show once, few, many or a class for expanded clones.

clone_size | v_call | cdr3_aa
medium-sized | TRBV6-5 | ASSYSWQRESPLH
. | TRBV18 | ASSPGGTGLATNEKLF
few | TRBV29-1 | SVIHSRGYT
many | TRBV19 | ASRQGFFTDTQY
many | TRBV6-5 | ASSSTGTGLRGYT
few | TRBV28 | ASSFLARQNTGELF
few | TRBV28 | ASSPPGGWETQY
. | TRBV6-5 | ASSYSWTEDQPQH
. | TRBV12-3/TRBV12-4 | ASSPRVAEGYEQY
. | TRBV7-3 | ASSLIGGYEQY
. | TRBV27 | ASGEVNNYGYT
few | TRBV6-6 | ASSHGDFEKLF
many | TRBV7-2 | ASSDPVGEQF
. | TRBV16 | ASSAPGDYTDTQY
many | TRBV29-1 | SDPDRESEKLF
. | TRBV30 | AWSVKGNQPQH
many | TRBV24-1 | ATSDSIDLFSGANVLT
few | TRBV7-2 | ASSSQGLLNTEAF
many | TRBV6-1 | ASAPRVTATNEKLF